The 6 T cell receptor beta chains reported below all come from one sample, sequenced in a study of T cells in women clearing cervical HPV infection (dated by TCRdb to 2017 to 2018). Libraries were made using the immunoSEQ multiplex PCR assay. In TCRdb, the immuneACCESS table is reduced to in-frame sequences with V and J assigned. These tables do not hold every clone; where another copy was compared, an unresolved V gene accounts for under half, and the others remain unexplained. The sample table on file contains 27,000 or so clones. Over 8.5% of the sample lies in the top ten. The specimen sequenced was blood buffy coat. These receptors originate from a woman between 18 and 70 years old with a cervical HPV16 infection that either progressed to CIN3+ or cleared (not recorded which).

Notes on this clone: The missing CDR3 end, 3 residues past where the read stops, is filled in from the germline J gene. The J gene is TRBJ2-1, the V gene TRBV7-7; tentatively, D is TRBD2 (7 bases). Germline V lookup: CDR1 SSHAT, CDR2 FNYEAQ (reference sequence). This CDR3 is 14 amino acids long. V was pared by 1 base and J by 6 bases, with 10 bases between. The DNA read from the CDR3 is TGTGCCAGCAGCTTAGAGGGGGGGCGCAATGAG. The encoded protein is CASSLEGGRNE. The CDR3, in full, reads CASSLEGGRNEQFF. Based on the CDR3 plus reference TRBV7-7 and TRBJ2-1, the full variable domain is GAGVSQSPRYKVTKRGQDVTLRCDPISSHATLYWYQQALGQGPEFLTYFNYEAQPDKSGLPSDRFSAERPEGSISTLTIQRTEQRDSAMYRCASSLEGGRNEQFFGPGTRLTVL.

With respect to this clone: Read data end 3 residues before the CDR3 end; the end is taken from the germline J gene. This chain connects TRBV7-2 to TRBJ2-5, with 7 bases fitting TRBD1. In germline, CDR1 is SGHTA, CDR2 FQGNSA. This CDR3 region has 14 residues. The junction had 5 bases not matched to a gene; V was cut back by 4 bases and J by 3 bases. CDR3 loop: CASSSGQPKETQYF. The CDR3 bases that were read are TGTGCCAGCAGCTCGGGACAGCCTAAAGAGACC.

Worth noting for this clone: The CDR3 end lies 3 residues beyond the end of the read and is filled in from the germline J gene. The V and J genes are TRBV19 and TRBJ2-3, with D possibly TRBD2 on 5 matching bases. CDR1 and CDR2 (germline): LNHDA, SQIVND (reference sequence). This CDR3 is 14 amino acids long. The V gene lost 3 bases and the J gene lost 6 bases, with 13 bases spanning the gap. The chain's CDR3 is CASSIIEGLDTQYF. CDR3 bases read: TGTGCCAGTAGTATTATAGAGGGTTTGGATACG.

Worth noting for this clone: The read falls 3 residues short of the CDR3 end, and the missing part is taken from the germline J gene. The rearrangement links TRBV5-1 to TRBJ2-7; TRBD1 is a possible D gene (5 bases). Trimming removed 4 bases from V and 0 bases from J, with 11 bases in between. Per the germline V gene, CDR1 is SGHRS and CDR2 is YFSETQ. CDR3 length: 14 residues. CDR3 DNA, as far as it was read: TGCGCCAGCAGCCCAACAGGTTACTCCTACGAG. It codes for CASSPTGYSYE. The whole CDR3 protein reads CASSPTGYSYEQYF.

The CDR3 sequence is CASSLDTSTYEQYF. Partial CDR3 DNA: TGCGCCAGCAGCTTGGACACCTCCACCTACGAG. The gene calls are TRBV5-1 and TRBJ2-7; D is unresolved. The read comes to an end 3 residues before the CDR3 does, leaving the germline J gene to fill in the end. CDR1 SGHRS and CDR2 YFSETQ come from the germline V gene. The CDR3 has 14 residues. Deletions cut 0 bases from V and 2 bases from J, with 9 bases between.

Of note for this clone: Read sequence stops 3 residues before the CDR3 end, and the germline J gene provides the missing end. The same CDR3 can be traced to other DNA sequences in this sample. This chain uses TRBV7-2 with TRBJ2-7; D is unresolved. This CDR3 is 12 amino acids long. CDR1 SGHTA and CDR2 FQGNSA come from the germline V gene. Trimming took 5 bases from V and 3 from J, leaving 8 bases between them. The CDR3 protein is CASSLSRYEQYF. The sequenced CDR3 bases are TGTGCCAGCAGCCTTTCGCGCTACGAG.